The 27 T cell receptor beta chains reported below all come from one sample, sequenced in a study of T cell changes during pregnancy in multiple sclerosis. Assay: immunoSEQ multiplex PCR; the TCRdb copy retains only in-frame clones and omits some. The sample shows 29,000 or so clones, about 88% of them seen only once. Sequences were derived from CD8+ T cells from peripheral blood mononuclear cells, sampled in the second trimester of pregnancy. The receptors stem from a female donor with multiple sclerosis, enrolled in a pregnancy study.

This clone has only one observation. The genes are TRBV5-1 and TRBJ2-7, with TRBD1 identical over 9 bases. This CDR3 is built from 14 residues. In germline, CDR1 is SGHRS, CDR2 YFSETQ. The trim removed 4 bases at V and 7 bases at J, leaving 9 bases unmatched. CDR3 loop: CASSVRDRAIEQYF. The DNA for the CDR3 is TGCGCCAGCAGCGTCCGGGACAGGGCCATTGAGCAGTACTTC.

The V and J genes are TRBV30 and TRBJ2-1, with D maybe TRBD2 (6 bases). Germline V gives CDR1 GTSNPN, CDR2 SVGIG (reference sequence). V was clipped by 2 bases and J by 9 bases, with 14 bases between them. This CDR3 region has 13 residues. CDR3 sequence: CAWSTIAVGEQFF. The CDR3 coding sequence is TGTGCCTGGAGTACGATAGCGGTCGGTGAGCAGTTCTTC. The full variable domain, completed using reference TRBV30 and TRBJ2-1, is SQTIHQWPATLVQPVGSPLSLECTVEGTSNPNLYWYRQAAGRGLQLLFYSVGIGQISSEVPQNLSASRPQDRQFILSSKKLLLSDSGFYLCAWSTIAVGEQFFGPGTRLTVL.

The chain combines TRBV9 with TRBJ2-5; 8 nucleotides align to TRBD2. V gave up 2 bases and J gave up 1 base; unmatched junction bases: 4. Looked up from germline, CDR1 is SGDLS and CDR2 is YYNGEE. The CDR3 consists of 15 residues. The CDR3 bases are TGTGCCAGCAGCGTTAGCGGGGCCACCCAAGAGACCCAGTACTTC. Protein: CASSVSGATQETQYF.

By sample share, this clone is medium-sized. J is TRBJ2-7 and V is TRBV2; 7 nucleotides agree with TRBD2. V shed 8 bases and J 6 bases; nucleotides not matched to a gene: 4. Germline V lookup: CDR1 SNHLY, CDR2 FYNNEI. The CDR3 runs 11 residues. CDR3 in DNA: TGTGCCAGCCACGGACTAGGCGAGCAGTACTTC. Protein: CASHGLGEQYF. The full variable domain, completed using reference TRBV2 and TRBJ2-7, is EPEVTQTPSHQVTQMGQEVILRCVPISNHLYFYWYRQILGQKVEFLVSFYNNEISEKSEIFDDQFSVERPDGSNFTLKIRSTKLEDSAMYFCASHGLGEQYFGPGTRLTVT.

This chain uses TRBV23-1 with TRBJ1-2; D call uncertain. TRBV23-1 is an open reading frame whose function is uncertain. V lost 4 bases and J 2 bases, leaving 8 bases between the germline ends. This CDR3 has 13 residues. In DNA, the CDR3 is TGCGCCAGCAGTCCTAAGCAAAACTATGGCTACACCTTC. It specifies CASSPKQNYGYTF.

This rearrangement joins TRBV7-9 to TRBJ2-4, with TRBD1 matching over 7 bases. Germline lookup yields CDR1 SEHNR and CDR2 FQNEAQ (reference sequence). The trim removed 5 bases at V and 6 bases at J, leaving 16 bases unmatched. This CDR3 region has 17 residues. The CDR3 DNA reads TGTGCCAGCAGCCCTTCCAGGGGGTTTGAGTTTGGAAACATTCAGTACTTC. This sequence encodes CASSPSRGFEFGNIQYF. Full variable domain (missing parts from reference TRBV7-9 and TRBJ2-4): DTGVSQNPRHKITKRGQNVTFRCDPISEHNRLYWYRQTLGQGPEFLTYFQNEAQLEKSRLLSDRFSAERPKGSFSTLEIQRTEQGDSAMYLCASSPSRGFEFGNIQYFGAGTRLSVL.

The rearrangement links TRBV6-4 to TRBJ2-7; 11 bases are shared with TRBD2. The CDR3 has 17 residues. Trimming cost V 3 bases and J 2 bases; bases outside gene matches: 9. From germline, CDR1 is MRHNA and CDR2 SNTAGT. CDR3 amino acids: CASSEGLAGGRAYEQYF. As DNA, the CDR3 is TGTGCCAGCAGTGAAGGGCTAGCGGGGGGCCGCGCCTACGAGCAGTACTTC.

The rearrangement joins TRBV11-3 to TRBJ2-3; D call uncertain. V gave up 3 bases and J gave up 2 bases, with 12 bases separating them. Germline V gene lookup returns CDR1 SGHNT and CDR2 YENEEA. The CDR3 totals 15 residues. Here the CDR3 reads CASSFSLTATDTQYF. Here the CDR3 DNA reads TGTGCCAGCAGCTTCTCTCTAACCGCCACAGATACGCAGTATTTT. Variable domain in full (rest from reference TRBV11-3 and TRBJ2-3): EAGVVQSPRYKIIEKKQPVAFWCNPISGHNTLYWYLQNLGQGPELLIRYENEEAVDDSQLPKDRFSAERLKGVDSTLKIQPAELGDSAVYLCASSFSLTATDTQYFGPGTRLTVL.

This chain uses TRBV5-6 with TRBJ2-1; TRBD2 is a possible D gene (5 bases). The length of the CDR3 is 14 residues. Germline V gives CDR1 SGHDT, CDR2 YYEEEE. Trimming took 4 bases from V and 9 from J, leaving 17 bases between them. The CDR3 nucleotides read TGTGCCAGCAGCCCGGGGAGCCTAACCCCTGAGCAGTTCTTC. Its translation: CASSPGSLTPEQFF.

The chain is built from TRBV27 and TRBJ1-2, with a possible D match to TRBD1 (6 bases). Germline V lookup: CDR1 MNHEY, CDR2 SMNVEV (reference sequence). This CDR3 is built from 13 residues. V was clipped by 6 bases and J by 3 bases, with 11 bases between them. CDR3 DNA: TGTGCCAGCAGCCCCGGACAGCACTATGGCTACACCTTC. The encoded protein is CASSPGQHYGYTF.

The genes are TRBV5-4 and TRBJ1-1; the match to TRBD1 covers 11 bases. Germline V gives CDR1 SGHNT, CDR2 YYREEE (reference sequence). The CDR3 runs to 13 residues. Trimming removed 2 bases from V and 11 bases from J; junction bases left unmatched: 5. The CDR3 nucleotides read TGTGCCAGCAGCTTCGGACAGGGGGCATTGGCTTTCTTT. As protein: CASSFGQGALAFF. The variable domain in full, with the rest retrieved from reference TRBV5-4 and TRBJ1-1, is ETGVTQSPTHLIKTRGQQVTLRCSSQSGHNTVSWYQQALGQGPQFIFQYYREEENGRGNFPPRFSGLQFPNYSSELNVNALELDDSALYLCASSFGQGALAFFGQGTRLTVV.

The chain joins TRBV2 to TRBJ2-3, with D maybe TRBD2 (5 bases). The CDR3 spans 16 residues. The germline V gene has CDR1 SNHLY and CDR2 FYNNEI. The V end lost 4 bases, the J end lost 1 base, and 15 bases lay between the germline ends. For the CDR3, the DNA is TGTGCCAGCAGTGGAGGGCCTGGTATCGGCACAGATACGCAGTATTTT. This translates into CASSGGPGIGTDTQYF.

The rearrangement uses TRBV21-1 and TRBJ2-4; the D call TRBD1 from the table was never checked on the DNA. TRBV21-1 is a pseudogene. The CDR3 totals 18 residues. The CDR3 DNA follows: TGTGCCAGCAGCAAAGCGCAGGGGGATACACTAGCCAAAAACATTCAGTACTTC. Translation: CASSKAQGDTLAKNIQYF.

The CDR3: CASSSSSSPGLWSRELFF. The CDR3 DNA reads TGTGCCAGCAGCTCCTCATCGAGCCCGGGACTTTGGTCCCGGGAGCTGTTTTTT. This rearrangement joins TRBV14 to TRBJ2-2; possibly TRBD2 for D (6 bases). There are 18 residues in the CDR3. V lost 5 bases, J lost 9 bases, and 28 bases lay in between. Germline CDR1 reads SGHDN; CDR2 reads FVKESK.

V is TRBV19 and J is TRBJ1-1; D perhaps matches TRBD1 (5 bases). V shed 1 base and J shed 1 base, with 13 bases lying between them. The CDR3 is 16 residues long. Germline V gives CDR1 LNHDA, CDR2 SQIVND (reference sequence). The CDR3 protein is CASSIGHRSGNTEAFF. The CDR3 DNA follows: TGTGCCAGTAGTATAGGGCACAGGTCGGGGAACACTGAAGCTTTCTTT.

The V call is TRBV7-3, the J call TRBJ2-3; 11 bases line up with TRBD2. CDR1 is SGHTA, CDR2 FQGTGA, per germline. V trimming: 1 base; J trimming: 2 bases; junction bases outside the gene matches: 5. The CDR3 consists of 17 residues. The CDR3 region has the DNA TGTGCCAGCAGCTTAATCGCTAGCGGGGGGACCACAGATACGCAGTATTTT. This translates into CASSLIASGGTTDTQYF.

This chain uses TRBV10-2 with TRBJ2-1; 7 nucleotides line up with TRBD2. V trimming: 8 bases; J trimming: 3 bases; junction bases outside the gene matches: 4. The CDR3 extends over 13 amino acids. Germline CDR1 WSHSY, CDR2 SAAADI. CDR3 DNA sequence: TGCGCCAGCCTACAGCGGGGCTACAATGAGCAGTTCTTC. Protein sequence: CASLQRGYNEQFF.

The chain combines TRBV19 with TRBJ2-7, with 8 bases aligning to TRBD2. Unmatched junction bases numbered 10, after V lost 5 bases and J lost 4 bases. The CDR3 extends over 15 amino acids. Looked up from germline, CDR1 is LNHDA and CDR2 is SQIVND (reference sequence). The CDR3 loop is CASSPPAGGHYEQYF. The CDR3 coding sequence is TGTGCCAGTAGTCCTCCCGCGGGAGGCCATTACGAGCAGTACTTC.

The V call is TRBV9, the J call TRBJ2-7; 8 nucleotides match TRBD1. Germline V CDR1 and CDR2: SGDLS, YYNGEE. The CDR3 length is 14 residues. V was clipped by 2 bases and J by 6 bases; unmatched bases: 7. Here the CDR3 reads CASSVGTGFVEQYF. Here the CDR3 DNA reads TGTGCCAGCAGCGTCGGGACAGGATTTGTCGAGCAGTACTTC.

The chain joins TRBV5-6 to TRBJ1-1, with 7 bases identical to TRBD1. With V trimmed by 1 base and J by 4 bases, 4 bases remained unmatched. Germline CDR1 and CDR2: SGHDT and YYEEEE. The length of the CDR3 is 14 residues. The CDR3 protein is CASSLTGDLTEAFF. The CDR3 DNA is TGTGCCAGCAGCTTGACAGGGGATCTCACTGAAGCTTTCTTT.

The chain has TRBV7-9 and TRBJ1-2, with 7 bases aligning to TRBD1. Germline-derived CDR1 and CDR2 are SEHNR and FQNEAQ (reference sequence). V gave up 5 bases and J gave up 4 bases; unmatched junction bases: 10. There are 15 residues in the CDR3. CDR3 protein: CASSPGTASGYGYTF. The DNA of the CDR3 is TGTGCCAGCAGCCCAGGGACAGCTTCCGGCTATGGCTACACCTTC.

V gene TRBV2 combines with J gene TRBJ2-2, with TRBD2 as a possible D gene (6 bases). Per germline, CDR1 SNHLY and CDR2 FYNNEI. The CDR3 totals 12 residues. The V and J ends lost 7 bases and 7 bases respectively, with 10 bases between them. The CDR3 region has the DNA TGTGCCAGCACCCCGGGAGACGGGGAGCTGTTTTTT. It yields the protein CASTPGDGELFF.

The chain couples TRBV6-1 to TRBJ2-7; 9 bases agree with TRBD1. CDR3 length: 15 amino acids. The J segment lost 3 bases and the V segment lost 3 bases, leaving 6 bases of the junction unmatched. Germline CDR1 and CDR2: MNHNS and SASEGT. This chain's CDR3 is CASSDWDREGYEQYF. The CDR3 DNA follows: TGTGCCAGCAGTGATTGGGACAGGGAGGGCTACGAGCAGTACTTC.

The CDR3 loop reads CASSTRTGGNTIYF. CDR3 coding DNA: TGTGCCAGCAGCACCCGGACAGGGGGAAACACCATATATTTT. The genes are TRBV11-2 and TRBJ1-3; 8 positions match TRBD1. The trim removed 5 bases at V and 4 bases at J, leaving 4 bases unmatched. Germline V gives CDR1 SGHAT, CDR2 FQNNGV. This CDR3 contains 14 residues.

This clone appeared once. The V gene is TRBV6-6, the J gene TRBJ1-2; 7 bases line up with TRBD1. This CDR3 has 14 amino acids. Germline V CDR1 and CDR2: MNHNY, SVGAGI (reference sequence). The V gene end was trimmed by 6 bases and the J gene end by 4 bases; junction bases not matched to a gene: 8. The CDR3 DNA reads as TGTGCCAGCAGCTCAGGGGGTTTAAGCTATGGCTACACCTTC. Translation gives CASSSGGLSYGYTF.

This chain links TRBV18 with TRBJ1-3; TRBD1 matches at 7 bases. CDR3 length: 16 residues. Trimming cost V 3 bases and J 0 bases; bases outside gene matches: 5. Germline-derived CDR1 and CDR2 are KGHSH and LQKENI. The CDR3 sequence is CASSPSGGYSGNTIYF. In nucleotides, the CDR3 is TGTGCCAGCTCACCTTCAGGGGGGTACTCTGGAAACACCATATATTTT.

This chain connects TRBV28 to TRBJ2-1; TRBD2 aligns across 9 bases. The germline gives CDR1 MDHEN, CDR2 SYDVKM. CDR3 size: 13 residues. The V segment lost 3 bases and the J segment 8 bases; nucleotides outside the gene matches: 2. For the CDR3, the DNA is TGTGCCAGCAGTTTTAGGACTAGCGATGAGCAGTTCTTC. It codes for CASSFRTSDEQFF.